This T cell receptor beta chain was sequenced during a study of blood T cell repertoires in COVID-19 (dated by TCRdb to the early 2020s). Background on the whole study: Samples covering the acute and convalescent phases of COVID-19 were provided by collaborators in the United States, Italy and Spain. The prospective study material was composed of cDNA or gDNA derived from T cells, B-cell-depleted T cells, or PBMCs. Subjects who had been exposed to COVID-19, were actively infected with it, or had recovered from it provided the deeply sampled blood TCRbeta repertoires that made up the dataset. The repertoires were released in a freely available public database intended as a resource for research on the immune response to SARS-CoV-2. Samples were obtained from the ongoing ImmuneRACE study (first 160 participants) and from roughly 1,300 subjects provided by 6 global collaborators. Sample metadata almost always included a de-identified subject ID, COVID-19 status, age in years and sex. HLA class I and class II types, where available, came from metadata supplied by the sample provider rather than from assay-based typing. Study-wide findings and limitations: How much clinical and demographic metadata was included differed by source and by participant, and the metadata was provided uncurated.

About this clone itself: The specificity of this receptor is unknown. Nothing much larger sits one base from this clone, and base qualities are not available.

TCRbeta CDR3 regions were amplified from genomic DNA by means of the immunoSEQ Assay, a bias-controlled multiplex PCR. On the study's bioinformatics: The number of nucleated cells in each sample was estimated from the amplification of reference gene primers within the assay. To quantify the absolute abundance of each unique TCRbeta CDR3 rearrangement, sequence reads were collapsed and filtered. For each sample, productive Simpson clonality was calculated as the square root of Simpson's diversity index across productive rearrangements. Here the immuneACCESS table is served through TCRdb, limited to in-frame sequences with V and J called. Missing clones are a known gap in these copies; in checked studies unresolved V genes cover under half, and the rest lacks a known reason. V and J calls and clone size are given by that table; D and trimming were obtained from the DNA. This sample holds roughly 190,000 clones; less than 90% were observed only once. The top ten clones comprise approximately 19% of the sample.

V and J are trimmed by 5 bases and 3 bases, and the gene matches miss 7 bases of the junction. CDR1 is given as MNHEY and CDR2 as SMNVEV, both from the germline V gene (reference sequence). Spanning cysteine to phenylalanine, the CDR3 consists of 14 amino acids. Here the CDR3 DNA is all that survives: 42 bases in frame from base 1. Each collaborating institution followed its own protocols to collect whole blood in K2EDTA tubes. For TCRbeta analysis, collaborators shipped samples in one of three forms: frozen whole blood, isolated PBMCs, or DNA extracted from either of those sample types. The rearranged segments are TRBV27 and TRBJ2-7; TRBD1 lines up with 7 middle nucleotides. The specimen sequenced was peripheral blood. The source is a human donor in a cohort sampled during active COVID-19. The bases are TGTGCCAGCAGTCCCAACCGGGACAGCTACGAGCAGTACTTC. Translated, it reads CASSPNRDSYEQYF.